This TCR beta chain comes out of a study of blood T cell repertoires in COVID-19. Authors' methods: Reference gene primers were amplified, and this amplification served to estimate nucleated cell counts. The repertoire was sequenced with immunoSEQ multiplex PCR; TCRdb's copy has only in-frame clones and lacks some. The V and J calls and the clone size are those of that table, but D and trimming were determined from the DNA. Of some 76,000 clones in the sample, 82% were seen once. The CDR3 totals 13 residues. CDR1 is SGHTA and CDR2 is FQGNSA in the germline V gene. V was cut by 4 bases and J by 6 bases, with 11 bases left in between.

The receptor's source is a human donor in a cohort sampled during active COVID-19. The rearrangement uses TRBV7-2 and TRBJ2-3, with D unclear. Specimen: peripheral blood. The CDR3 loop reads CASSYAQSDTQYF. The CDR3 nucleotides read TGTGCCAGCAGCTACGCCCAAAGCGATACGCAGTATTTT.